This T cell receptor (beta chain) emerged from a study of T cells in Graves' hyperthyroidism and ophthalmopathy. Study conclusions and caveats: Onset of ophthalmopathy came a median 6.5 months after the model predicted it.

Amplification of TCR beta CDR3 regions was performed using RNA transcripts as template. Carried out on the TCR CDR3, a first-round RT-PCR used the HTBI primer set. MiXCR, run by TCRdb on the multiplex PCR reads, gives a single entry per CDR3 protein. The data show more than 150,000 distinct CDR3 sequences, with about 17% seen just once and about 31% held by the top ten. Those with hyperthyroidism were 18 to 65 years old, newly diagnosed, and ill for under 2 months. In making diagnoses, clinical symptoms, serum thyroxine and TRAb, thyroid ultrasound and orbital computed tomography were all used. This clonotype has a count of ten or more. The antigen remains undetermined. The V end lost 4 bases, the J end lost 6 bases, and 20 bases lay between the germline ends. Looked up from germline, CDR1 is LNHDA and CDR2 is SQIVND (reference sequence). CDR3 size: 16 residues.

The chain links TRBV19 to TRBJ2-3; D possibly corresponds to TRBD1 (6 bases). The receptor comes from a woman aged 45-60 years with Graves' hyperthyroidism. Sequencing used blood. The CDR3 nucleotides are TGTGCCAGTAGTACGCCTAGGCGGCAGGGGATGGATACGCAGTATTTT. Protein: CASSTPRRQGMDTQYF.